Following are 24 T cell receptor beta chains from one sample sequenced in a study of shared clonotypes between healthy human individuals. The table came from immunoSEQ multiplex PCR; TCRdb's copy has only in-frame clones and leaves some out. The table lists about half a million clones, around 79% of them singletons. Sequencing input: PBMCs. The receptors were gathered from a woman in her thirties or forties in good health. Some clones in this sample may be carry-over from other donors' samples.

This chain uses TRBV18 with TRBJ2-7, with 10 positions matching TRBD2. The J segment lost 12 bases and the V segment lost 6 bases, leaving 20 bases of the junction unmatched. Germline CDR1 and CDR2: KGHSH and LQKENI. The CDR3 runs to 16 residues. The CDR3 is CASSPGTSDLLTPRYF. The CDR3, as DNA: TGTGCCAGCTCCCCCGGGACTAGCGACCTTCTGACTCCAAGGTACTTC.

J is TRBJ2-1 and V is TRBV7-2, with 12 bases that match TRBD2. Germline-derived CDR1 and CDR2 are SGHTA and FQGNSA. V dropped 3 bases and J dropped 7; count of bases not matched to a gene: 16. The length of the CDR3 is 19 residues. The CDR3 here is CASSFLAGGRTFKANEQFF. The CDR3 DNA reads TGTGCCAGCAGCTTTCTAGCGGGAGGGCGAACCTTCAAAGCGAATGAGCAGTTCTTC.

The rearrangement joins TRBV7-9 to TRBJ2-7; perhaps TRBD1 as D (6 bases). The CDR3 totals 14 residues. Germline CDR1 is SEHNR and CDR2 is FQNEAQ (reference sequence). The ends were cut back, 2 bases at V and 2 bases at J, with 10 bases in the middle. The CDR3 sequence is CASSLSQGPYEQYF. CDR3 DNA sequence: TGTGCCAGCAGCTTATCACAGGGTCCCTACGAGCAGTACTTC.

CDR3 nucleotide sequence: TGTGCCAGCAAGAGTACAGGGGGAGACGAGCAGTACTTC. This sequence encodes CASKSTGGDEQYF. The chain couples TRBV6-5 to TRBJ2-7; TRBD1 aligns across 8 bases. Looked up from germline, CDR1 is MNHEY and CDR2 is SVGAGI. This CDR3 contains 13 residues. V shed 7 bases, J shed 5 bases, and the junction held 7 bases outside the gene matches.

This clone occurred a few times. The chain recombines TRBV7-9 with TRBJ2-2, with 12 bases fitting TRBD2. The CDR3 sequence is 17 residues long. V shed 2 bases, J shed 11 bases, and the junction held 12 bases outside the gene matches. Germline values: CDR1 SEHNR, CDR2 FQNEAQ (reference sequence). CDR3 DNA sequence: TGTGCCAGCAGCTTACGACCCGGGACTAGCGGGTATGTCGAGCTGTTTTTT. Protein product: CASSLRPGTSGYVELFF.

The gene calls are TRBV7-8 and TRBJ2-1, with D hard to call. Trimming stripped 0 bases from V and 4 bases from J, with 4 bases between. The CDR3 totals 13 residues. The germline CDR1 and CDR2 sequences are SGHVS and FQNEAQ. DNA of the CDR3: TGTGCCAGCAGCTTAGCGTGGTACAATGAGCAGTTCTTC. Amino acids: CASSLAWYNEQFF.

CDR3 sequence: CASSQDPDRDLTQYF. The CDR3 coding sequence is TGCGCCAGCAGCCAAGATCCCGACCGGGACCTTACGCAGTATTTT. This chain uses TRBV4-3 with TRBJ2-3, with D perhaps given as TRBD1 or TRBD2 (5 bases each). CDR1 and CDR2 from the germline V gene are LGHNA and YSLEER. V was shortened by 0 bases and J by 8 bases, with 15 bases between the two germline ends. The CDR3 consists of 15 residues.

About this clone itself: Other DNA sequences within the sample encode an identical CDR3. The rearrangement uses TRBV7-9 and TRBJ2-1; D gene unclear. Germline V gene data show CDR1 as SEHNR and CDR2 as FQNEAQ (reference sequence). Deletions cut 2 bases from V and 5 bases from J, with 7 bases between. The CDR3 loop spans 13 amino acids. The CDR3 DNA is TGTGCCAGCAGCTTAAGTAGGGACAATGAGCAGTTCTTC. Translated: CASSLSRDNEQFF.

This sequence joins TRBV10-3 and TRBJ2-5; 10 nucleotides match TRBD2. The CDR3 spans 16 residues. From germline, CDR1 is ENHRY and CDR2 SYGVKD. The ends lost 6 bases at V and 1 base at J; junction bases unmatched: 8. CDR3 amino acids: CAIRLGTSGVQETQYF. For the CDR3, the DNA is TGTGCCATCAGATTAGGCACTAGCGGGGTCCAAGAGACCCAGTACTTC.

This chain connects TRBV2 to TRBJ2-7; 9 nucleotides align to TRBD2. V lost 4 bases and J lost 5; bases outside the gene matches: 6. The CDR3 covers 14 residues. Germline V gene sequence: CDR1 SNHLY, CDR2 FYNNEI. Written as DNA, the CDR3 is TGTGCCAGCAGTGTCGGGCGGGAGGGCAACGAGCAGTACTTC. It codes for CASSVGREGNEQYF.

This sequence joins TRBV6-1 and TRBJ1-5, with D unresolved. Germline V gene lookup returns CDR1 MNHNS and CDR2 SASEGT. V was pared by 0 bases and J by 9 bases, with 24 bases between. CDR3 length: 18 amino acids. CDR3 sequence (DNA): TGTGCCAGCAGTGAAGCGCTTCTTGGCCCGACCCCAGGACGGCCCCAGCATTTT. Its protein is CASSEALLGPTPGRPQHF.

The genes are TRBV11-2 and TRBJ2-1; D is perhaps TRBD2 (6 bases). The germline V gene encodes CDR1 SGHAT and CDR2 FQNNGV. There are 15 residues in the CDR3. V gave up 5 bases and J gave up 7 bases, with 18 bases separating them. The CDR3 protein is CASSTRASGGNEQFF. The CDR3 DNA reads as TGTGCCAGCAGCACACGGGCTAGTGGAGGGAATGAGCAGTTCTTC.

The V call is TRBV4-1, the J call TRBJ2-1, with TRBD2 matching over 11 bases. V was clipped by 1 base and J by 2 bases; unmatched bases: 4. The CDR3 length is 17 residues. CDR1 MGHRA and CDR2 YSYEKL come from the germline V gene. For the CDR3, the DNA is TGCGCCAGCAGCCAAGGGACTAGCGGGCCCCCCTACAATGAGCAGTTCTTC. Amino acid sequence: CASSQGTSGPPYNEQFF.

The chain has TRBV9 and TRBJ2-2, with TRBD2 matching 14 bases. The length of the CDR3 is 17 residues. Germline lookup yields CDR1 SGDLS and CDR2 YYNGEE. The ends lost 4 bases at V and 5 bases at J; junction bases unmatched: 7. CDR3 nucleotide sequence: TGTGCCAGCAGCCCCGGGACTAGCGGGAGCCGAACCGGGGAGCTGTTTTTT. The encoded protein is CASSPGTSGSRTGELFF.

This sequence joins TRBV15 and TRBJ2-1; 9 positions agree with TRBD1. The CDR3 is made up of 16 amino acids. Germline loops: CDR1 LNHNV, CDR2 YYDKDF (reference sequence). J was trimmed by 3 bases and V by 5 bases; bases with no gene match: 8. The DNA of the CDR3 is TGTGCCACCAGCCATTACAGGGGGCTTCGCTACAATGAGCAGTTCTTC. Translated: CATSHYRGLRYNEQFF.

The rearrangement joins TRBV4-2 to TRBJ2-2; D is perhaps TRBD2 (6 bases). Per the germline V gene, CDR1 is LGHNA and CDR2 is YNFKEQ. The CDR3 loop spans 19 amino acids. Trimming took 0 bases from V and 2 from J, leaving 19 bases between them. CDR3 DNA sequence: TGTGCCAGCAGCCAAGATCGGGTAGCGGTGGGGGTTAACACCGGGGAGCTGTTTTTT. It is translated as CASSQDRVAVGVNTGELFF.

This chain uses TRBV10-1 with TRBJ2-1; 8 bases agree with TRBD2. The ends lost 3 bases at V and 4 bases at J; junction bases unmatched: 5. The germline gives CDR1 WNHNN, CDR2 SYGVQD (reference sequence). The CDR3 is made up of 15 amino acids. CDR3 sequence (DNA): TGCGCCAGCAGTGACCCCGGGAGGGCATACAATGAGCAGTTCTTC. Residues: CASSDPGRAYNEQFF.

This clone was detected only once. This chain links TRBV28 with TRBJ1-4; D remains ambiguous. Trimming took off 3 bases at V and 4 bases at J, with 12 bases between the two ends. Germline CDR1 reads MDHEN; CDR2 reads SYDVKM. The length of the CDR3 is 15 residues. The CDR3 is CASSFGRAGNEKLFF. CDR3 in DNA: TGTGCCAGCAGTTTCGGAAGGGCTGGTAATGAAAAACTGTTTTTT.

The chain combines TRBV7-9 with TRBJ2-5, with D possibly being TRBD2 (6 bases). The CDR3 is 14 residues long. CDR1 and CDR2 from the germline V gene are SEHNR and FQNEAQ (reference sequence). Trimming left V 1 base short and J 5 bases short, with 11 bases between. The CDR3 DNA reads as TGTGCCAGCAGCTTAGGGGAGGTTGGTGAGACCCAGTACTTC. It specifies CASSLGEVGETQYF.

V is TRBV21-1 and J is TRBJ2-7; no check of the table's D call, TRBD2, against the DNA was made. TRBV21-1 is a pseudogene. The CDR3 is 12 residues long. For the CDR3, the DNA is TGTGCCTCTTTGGGGGGAGGGAACGAGCAGTACTTC. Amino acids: CASLGGGNEQYF.

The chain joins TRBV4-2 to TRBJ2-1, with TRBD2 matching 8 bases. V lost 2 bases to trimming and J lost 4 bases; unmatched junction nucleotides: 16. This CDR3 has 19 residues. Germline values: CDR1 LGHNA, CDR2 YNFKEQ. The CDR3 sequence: CASSQSSGFSGNPYNEQFF. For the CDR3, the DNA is TGTGCCAGCAGCCAAAGTTCAGGGTTTAGCGGGAATCCTTACAATGAGCAGTTCTTC.

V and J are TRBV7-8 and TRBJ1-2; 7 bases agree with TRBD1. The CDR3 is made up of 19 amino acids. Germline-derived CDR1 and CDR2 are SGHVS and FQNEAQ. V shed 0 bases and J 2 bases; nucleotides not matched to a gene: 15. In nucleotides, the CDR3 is TGTGCCAGCAGCTTAGCGAGTATTTGGGATGGCAGGGGGAACTATGGCTACACCTTC. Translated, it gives CASSLASIWDGRGNYGYTF.

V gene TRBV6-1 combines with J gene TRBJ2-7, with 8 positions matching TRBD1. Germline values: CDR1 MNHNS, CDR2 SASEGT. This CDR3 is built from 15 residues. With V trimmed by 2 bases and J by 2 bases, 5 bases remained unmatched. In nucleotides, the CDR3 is TGTGCCAGCAGTGAATCCGGGACAGGAGCCTACGAGCAGTACTTC. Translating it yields CASSESGTGAYEQYF.

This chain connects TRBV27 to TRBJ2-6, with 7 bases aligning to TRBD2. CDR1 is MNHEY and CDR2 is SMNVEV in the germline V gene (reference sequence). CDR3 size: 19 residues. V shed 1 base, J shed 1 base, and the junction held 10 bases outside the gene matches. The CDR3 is CASSLWQGGRPSGANVLTF. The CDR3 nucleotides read TGTGCCAGCAGTTTATGGCAGGGCGGGAGACCTTCTGGGGCCAACGTCCTGACTTTC. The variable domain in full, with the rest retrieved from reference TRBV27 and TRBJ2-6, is EAQVTQNPRYLITVTGKKLTVTCSQNMNHEYMSWYRQDPGLGLRQIYYSMNVEVTDKGDVPEGYKVSRKEKRNFPLILESPSPNQTSLYFCASSLWQGGRPSGANVLTFGAGSRLTVL.